Below are 28 T cell receptor beta chains sequenced from a single sample in a study of human T cells and chemical hapten exposure. Time point noted: patch test 1, 2 weeks after DPC sensitization. Treatment indicated: therapeutic diphenylcyclopropenone sensitization with weekly scalp DPC. TCRdb used MiXCR to reprocess the RACE reads, holding one entry per CDR3 protein. The data show roughly 380,000 distinct CDR3 sequences, 4.8% seen once. Sequences were derived from whole blood, sampled in connection with sensitization to the hapten diphenylcyclopropenone (DPC). The source is a woman between 45 and 60 years old with alopecia areata. Some clones in this sample may be carry-over from other donors' samples.

This clonotype was detected ten times or more. The V gene is TRBV7-9, the J gene TRBJ1-5; the D gene is possibly TRBD1 (5 bases). Trimming stripped 8 bases from V and 5 bases from J, with 13 bases between. The CDR3 is 13 amino acids. Germline loops: CDR1 SEHNR, CDR2 FQNEAQ (reference sequence). The DNA for the CDR3 is TGTGCCAGCTGCGAGGGGAGGGATCAGCCCCAGCATTTT. Translating gives CASCEGRDQPQHF.

The table lists this clonotype with many counts. V and J are TRBV5-1 and TRBJ2-3, with no clear D. The CDR3 length is 14 residues. The V gene's germline CDR1 is SGHRS and CDR2 YFSETQ. Trimming took 2 bases from V and 4 from J, leaving 11 bases between them. CDR3 loop: CASSFESQADTQYF. DNA of the CDR3: TGCGCCAGCAGCTTCGAGAGTCAGGCAGATACGCAGTATTTT.

The chain recombines TRBV7-2 with TRBJ2-5; TRBD2 matches 9 bases. The junction had 15 bases not matched to a gene; V was cut back by 0 bases and J by 4 bases. The CDR3 sequence is 19 residues long. CDR1 and CDR2 (germline): SGHTA, FQGNSA. The CDR3 spells CASSLASFPQAGGGETQYF. CDR3 DNA sequence: TGTGCCAGCAGCTTAGCGAGTTTTCCCCAAGCGGGAGGTGGAGAGACCCAGTACTTC.

This clonotype turned up a few times. The CDR3 nucleotides read TGTGCCATCTCCCCTCAGTTGCAGGGCCAAGAGACCCAGTACTTC. Translated: CAISPQLQGQETQYF. This chain links TRBV10-3 with TRBJ2-5, with a possible D match to TRBD1 (5 bases). V was shortened by 8 bases and J by 1 base, with 17 bases between the two germline ends. Germline loops: CDR1 ENHRY, CDR2 SYGVKD. The CDR3 length is 15 residues.

This clonotype has a count of ten or more. DNA for the CDR3: TGTGCCAGCAGCTTTAGGGCCGGGAGTACAGATACGCAGTATTTT. Translating gives CASSFRAGSTDTQYF. The chain is built from TRBV7-2 and TRBJ2-3, with a weak D call TRBD2 (6 bases). The CDR3 loop spans 15 amino acids. Trimming cost V 3 bases and J 3 bases, with 13 bases left between them. Germline V gives CDR1 SGHTA, CDR2 FQGNSA.

This clonotype showed up many times. The chain has TRBV7-9 and TRBJ1-2; tentative D call: TRBD1 (5 bases). V dropped 2 bases and J dropped 8 bases, with 15 bases sitting between them. The length of the CDR3 is 14 residues. The germline CDR1 and CDR2 sequences are SEHNR and FQNEAQ (reference sequence). The CDR3 DNA is TGTGCCAGCAGCTTATCGGTGACAGATCAAGGCTACACCTTC. Amino acids: CASSLSVTDQGYTF.

Ten or more counts support this clonotype. The J gene is TRBJ2-2, the V gene TRBV10-3; D is tentatively TRBD1 or TRBD2 (5 bases each). Germline CDR1 ENHRY, CDR2 SYGVKD. Trimming removed 11 bases at V and 3 bases at J, with 16 bases between. The CDR3 has 14 residues. CDR3 protein: CASIRGRDTGELFF. The DNA for the CDR3 is TGTGCCTCAATTCGGGGCAGGGACACCGGGGAGCTGTTTTTT.

This clonotype was counted at least ten times. This chain links TRBV13 with TRBJ2-6, with no clear D. The CDR3 runs 14 residues. Trimming cost V 4 bases and J 1 base, with 5 bases left between them. Germline values: CDR1 PRHDT, CDR2 FYEKMQ (reference sequence). This CDR3 reads CASSWPSGANVLTF. The CDR3 coding sequence is TGTGCCAGCAGCTGGCCGTCTGGGGCCAACGTCCTGACTTTC.

As to this clonotype: A much bigger clone sits one base away, suggesting this may be a read error. V gene TRBV6-5 combines with J gene TRBJ2-4; D is unclear. This CDR3 spans 9 amino acids. Germline loops: CDR1 MNHEY, CDR2 SVGAGI. The CDR3 DNA follows: TGTTCCAGCAACAAAATTCAGTACTTC. This codes for CSSNKIQYF.

This clonotype has at least ten counts. The rearrangement links TRBV20-1 to TRBJ2-3; unclear D gene. Germline-derived CDR1 and CDR2 are DFQATT and SNEGSKA (reference sequence). The germline V and J ends were trimmed by 1 base and 2 bases, with 16 bases remaining between them. The CDR3 has 16 amino acids. Written as DNA, the CDR3 is TGCAGTGCTAGAGGGAATCTCGATCGATTCACAGATACGCAGTATTTT. Its protein product is CSARGNLDRFTDTQYF.

Written as DNA, the CDR3 is TGTGCCAGCAGCTTAGGCGACTTCACTGAAGCTTTCTTT. Amino acids: CASSLGDFTEAFF. V gene TRBV11-2 combines with J gene TRBJ1-1, with D unresolved. The CDR3 totals 13 residues. V gave up 1 base and J gave up 4 bases, with 7 bases separating them. CDR1 SGHAT and CDR2 FQNNGV come from the germline V gene.

This clonotype was recorded a few times. The rearrangement joins TRBV28 to TRBJ1-5; D perhaps matches TRBD1 (6 bases). V was cut by 5 bases and J by 3 bases, with 23 bases left in between. Germline CDR1 MDHEN, CDR2 SYDVKM. The CDR3 loop spans 18 amino acids. In nucleotides, the CDR3 is TGTGCCAGCAGTCCCCAAAAGGGGAGAGGGGGGTTCAATCAGCCCCAGCATTTT. The encoded protein is CASSPQKGRGGFNQPQHF. Drawing the rest from reference TRBV28 and TRBJ1-5, the complete variable domain is DVKVTQSSRYLVKRTGEKVFLECVQDMDHENMFWYRQDPGLGLRLIYFSYDVKMKEKGDIPEGYSVSREKKERFSLILESASTNQTSMYLCASSPQKGRGGFNQPQHFGDGTRLSIL.

The CDR3 spells CASRGSGHFYYGYTF. In DNA form, the CDR3 reads TGTGCCAGCAGGGGTTCAGGCCATTTTTACTATGGCTACACCTTC. The rearrangement uses TRBV6-1 and TRBJ1-2; D is unclear. Trimming removed 6 bases from V and 3 bases from J, with 17 bases in between. The CDR3 spans 15 residues. Germline V gene lookup returns CDR1 MNHNS and CDR2 SASEGT.

This clonotype was seen many times. The chain joins TRBV5-1 to TRBJ2-5, with 8 bases identical to TRBD1. The ends lost 9 bases at V and 4 bases at J; junction bases unmatched: 5. This CDR3 comprises 12 residues. The germline gives CDR1 SGHRS, CDR2 YFSETQ. The CDR3 bases are TGCGCCACTACAGGGGGTGGAGAGACCCAGTACTTC. This encodes CATTGGGETQYF.

This clonotype came up a few times. The chain employs TRBV9 and TRBJ2-5; D perhaps matches TRBD2 (6 bases). The CDR3 is 15 residues long. V gave up 3 bases and J gave up 5 bases, with 17 bases separating them. CDR1 is SGDLS, CDR2 YYNGEE, per germline. DNA for the CDR3: TGTGCCAGCAGCGGGCGGGGCACACTCGGGGAGACCCAGTACTTC. It yields the protein CASSGRGTLGETQYF.

In its sample, this clonotype was seen many times. The chain recombines TRBV11-2 with TRBJ2-1; D not resolved. The CDR3 sequence is 12 residues long. Germline CDR1 and CDR2: SGHAT and FQNNGV. The germline V and J ends were trimmed by 7 bases and 5 bases, with 9 bases remaining between them. The CDR3 DNA is TGTGCCAGCACCCCACGGGACAATGAGCAGTTCTTC. Residues: CASTPRDNEQFF.

The J gene is TRBJ1-2, the V gene TRBV4-1; 7 positions match TRBD1. V trimming: 2 bases; J trimming: 4 bases; junction bases outside the gene matches: 7. CDR1 and CDR2 from the germline V gene are MGHRA and YSYEKL. The CDR3 has 15 amino acids. The CDR3 protein is CASSQQTGLLYGYTF. The DNA for the CDR3 is TGCGCCAGCAGCCAACAGACAGGGCTACTCTATGGCTACACCTTC.

This clonotype was counted a few times. The V and J genes are TRBV28 and TRBJ1-2, with D unresolved. The CDR3 spans 16 residues. V was clipped by 1 base and J by 5 bases, with 17 bases between them. From germline, CDR1 is MDHEN and CDR2 SYDVKM. CDR3 residues: CASSLLRTRLPYGYTF. CDR3 bases: TGTGCCAGCAGTTTATTACGGACCCGACTCCCTTATGGCTACACCTTC.

This clonotype was observed a handful of times. The chain employs TRBV6-1 and TRBJ2-7; no definite D call. V lost 0 bases and J 5 bases, leaving 11 bases between the germline ends. Looked up from germline, CDR1 is MNHNS and CDR2 is SASEGT. CDR3 size: 14 residues. CDR3 coding DNA: TGTGCCAGCAGTGAAGCTTTCGGAAACCACGAGCAGTACTTC. This encodes CASSEAFGNHEQYF.

This clonotype appeared a few times. The CDR3 region has the DNA TGTGCCAGCACCCGACAGTCTGGGGCCGGCACTGAAGCTTTCTTT. It specifies CASTRQSGAGTEAFF. The J gene is TRBJ1-1, the V gene TRBV12-3 or TRBV12-4; D is possibly TRBD1 (5 bases). V was cut by 7 bases and J by 4 bases, with 19 bases left in between. This CDR3 has 15 amino acids.

This clonotype was observed many times. This chain connects TRBV7-4 to TRBJ1-3; D unclear. Trimming took 3 bases from V and 0 from J, leaving 9 bases between them. The V gene's germline CDR1 is SGHVT and CDR2 SQSDAQ. There are 15 residues in the CDR3. CDR3 amino acids: CASSFGTSSGNTIYF. In DNA form, the CDR3 reads TGTGCCAGCAGCTTCGGTACAAGCTCTGGAAACACCATATATTTT.

This clonotype was seen many times. The genes are TRBV6-5 and TRBJ2-7, with TRBD1 identical over 7 bases. Germline-derived CDR1 and CDR2 are MNHEY and SVGAGI. This CDR3 is built from 13 residues. The J segment lost 2 bases and the V segment lost 6 bases, leaving 4 bases of the junction unmatched. CDR3 protein: CASRRQGPYEQYF. The CDR3 region has the DNA TGTGCCAGCAGAAGACAGGGTCCCTACGAGCAGTACTTC.

This clonotype occurred many times. The chain uses TRBV12-3 or TRBV12-4 and TRBJ1-1; 7 bases align to TRBD1. This CDR3 spans 16 amino acids. V lost 5 bases to trimming and J lost 3 bases; unmatched junction nucleotides: 12. CDR3 sequence reads: CASSPRGDRAYTEAFF. In nucleotides, the CDR3 is TGTGCCAGCAGTCCTAGGGGAGACAGGGCCTACACTGAAGCTTTCTTT.

This clonotype was recorded at least ten times. The CDR3 is CSVQGGDQPQHF. CDR3 nucleotide sequence: TGCAGCGTCCAGGGGGGGGATCAGCCCCAGCATTTT. V gene TRBV29-1 combines with J gene TRBJ1-5; 7 bases agree with TRBD1. CDR3 size: 12 residues. J was trimmed by 5 bases and V by 6 bases; bases with no gene match: 4. The V gene's germline CDR1 is SQVTM and CDR2 ANQGSEA. The full variable domain, in which reference TRBV29-1 and TRBJ1-5 provide the parts outside the CDR3, is SAVISQKPSRDICQRGTSLTIQCQVDSQVTMMFWYRQQPGQSLTLIATANQGSEATYESGFVIDKFPISRPNLTFSTLTVSNMSPEDSSIYLCSVQGGDQPQHFGDGTRLSIL.

This clonotype was counted a few times. This rearrangement joins TRBV3-1 to TRBJ2-1; a weak D match, TRBD2 (5 bases). Trimming took off 4 bases at V and 6 bases at J, with 16 bases between the two ends. This CDR3 comprises 15 residues. CDR1 is LGHDT and CDR2 is YNNKEL in the germline V gene (reference sequence). CDR3 region: CASSLVWTGSNEQFF. CDR3 DNA sequence: TGTGCCAGCAGCCTCGTCTGGACTGGAAGCAATGAGCAGTTCTTC.

The chain combines TRBV7-9 with TRBJ2-5, with a possible D match to TRBD2 (6 bases). The CDR3 sequence is 16 residues long. V lost 1 base and J lost 0, with 12 bases in between. CDR1 and CDR2 (germline): SEHNR, FQNEAQ (reference sequence). CDR3: CASSLGASVYQETQYF. In DNA form, the CDR3 reads TGTGCCAGCAGCTTAGGGGCTAGCGTTTACCAAGAGACCCAGTACTTC.

This clonotype has at least ten counts. The chain employs TRBV5-6 and TRBJ2-3, with TRBD2 matching over 9 bases. CDR3 length: 17 residues. V gave up 1 base and J gave up 2 bases; unmatched junction bases: 8. Per the germline V gene, CDR1 is SGHDT and CDR2 is YYEEEE. The CDR3 protein is CASSLLLAGLHTDTQYF. CDR3 DNA sequence: TGTGCCAGCAGCTTGTTACTAGCGGGCCTCCACACAGATACGCAGTATTTT.

The sample holds many counts of this clonotype. This rearrangement joins TRBV28 to TRBJ1-5, with 7 bases fitting TRBD1. This CDR3 has 17 residues. The V and J ends lost 5 bases and 9 bases, in that order; junction bases with no gene match: 19. Germline values: CDR1 MDHEN, CDR2 SYDVKM. The CDR3 is CASSPGDSFGAGGPQHF. In DNA form, the CDR3 reads TGTGCCAGCAGTCCTGGGGACAGTTTCGGGGCTGGCGGGCCCCAGCATTTT.